This T cell receptor beta chain was identified in a study of human CD8 memory T cell subsets. Germline V gene lookup returns CDR1 MNHNY and CDR2 SVGAGI (reference sequence). This CDR3 is 14 amino acids long. Preparation of the TCR beta libraries relied on UMI-labeled 5' RACE. No DNA is given; TCRdb re-called the 5' RACE reads and lists each CDR3 protein once. The sample's table shows approximately 10,000 distinct CDR3 sequences. TPEX cells were early memory CD8+ T cells (CCR7+ PD-1+ TIGIT+) that had exhausted-like traits. The gene calls are TRBV6-6 and TRBJ1-1. The TCR was taken from a human donor in good health. Sequenced material: CD8+ T cells from PBMCs. The CDR3: CASSYEQMNTEAFF.